A single sample is the source of the 8 T cell receptor beta chains below, sequenced in a study. Tregs were sorted as CD4+CD25+CD127-/low cells. Adaptor-ligated barcode primers were used to amplify TRBV12-4/TRBJ1-2 clonotypes. TCRdb re-called the multiplex PCR reads with MiXCR, one entry per CDR3 protein. The sample comprises 650 to 750 distinct CDR3 sequences, approximately 24% of which are singletons, and approximately 30% rests with the top ten. The sample taken for sequencing was Tregs sorted from blood. These receptor sequences come from a female donor with breast cancer.

By proportion, this clonotype is medium-sized. The V gene is TRBV12-3 or TRBV12-4, the J gene TRBJ1-2; D might be TRBD1 (5 bases). V was cut by 3 bases and J by 8 bases, with 13 bases left in between. The CDR3 is made up of 13 amino acids. The CDR3 coding sequence is TGTGCCAGCAGTTTTAGTCAGGGTCGAGGCTACACCTTC. It specifies CASSFSQGRGYTF.

This clonotype is labeled as medium-sized. The chain uses TRBV12-3 or TRBV12-4 and TRBJ1-2; D is perhaps TRBD1 (5 bases). The CDR3 extends over 15 amino acids. Trimming cost V 6 bases and J 5 bases, with 19 bases left between them. The DNA for the CDR3 is TGTGCCAGCAGATCTGGGACGGCAGAGATTTATGGCTACACCTTC. Its translation is CASRSGTAEIYGYTF.

This clonotype rates as large (0.1 to 1%). The chain uses TRBV12-3 or TRBV12-4 and TRBJ1-2; no reliable D call. The CDR3 has 13 amino acids. V was cut by 7 bases and J by 3 bases, with 12 bases left in between. Here the CDR3 DNA reads TGTGCCAGCACGCCTGGTCAGGACTATGGCTACACCTTC. This gives the protein CASTPGQDYGYTF.

In its sample, this clonotype ranks as medium-sized. V and J are TRBV12-3 or TRBV12-4 and TRBJ1-2; 7 nucleotides match TRBD1. Losses at the gene ends were 5 bases for V and 4 bases for J; bases not matched to a gene: 16. The CDR3 spans 17 residues. The CDR3 loop is CASSLLATGRDTYGYTF. The CDR3, as DNA: TGTGCCAGCAGTCTACTGGCGACAGGGAGAGACACCTATGGCTACACCTTC.

Relative to its sample, this clonotype is large. This chain joins TRBV12-3 or TRBV12-4 and TRBJ1-2; possible D gene TRBD1, 5 bases. V was clipped by 1 base and J by 4 bases, with 7 bases between them. This CDR3 region has 13 residues. The CDR3, as DNA: TGTGCCAGCAGTTTAGGCCAGGGCTATGGCTACACCTTC. Amino acids: CASSLGQGYGYTF.

By frequency in the sample, this clonotype is medium-sized. The chain has TRBV12-3 or TRBV12-4 and TRBJ1-2; TRBD1 agrees at 8 bases. This CDR3 has 15 amino acids. With V trimmed by 5 bases and J by 4 bases, 9 bases remained unmatched. The DNA of the CDR3 is TGTGCCAGCAGTCCCAGACAGGGGAGCGGCTATGGCTACACCTTC. This codes for CASSPRQGSGYGYTF.

This clonotype is labeled large (0.1 to 1%). The V gene is TRBV12-3 or TRBV12-4, the J gene TRBJ1-2; TRBD1 matches at 8 bases. V trimming: 6 bases; J trimming: 8 bases; junction bases outside the gene matches: 17. This CDR3 region has 16 residues. The CDR3 DNA follows: TGTGCCAGCAGCGCCGGGACAGGACCAATGGTTATGGGCTACACCTTC. It codes for CASSAGTGPMVMGYTF.

Relative to its sample, this clonotype is medium-sized (0.01 to 0.1%). The rearrangement links TRBV12-3 or TRBV12-4 to TRBJ1-2; D gene unclear. V lost 3 bases and J 8 bases, leaving 13 bases between the germline ends. This CDR3 spans 13 amino acids. The CDR3 sequence: CASSFTRGWGYTF. CDR3 DNA sequence: TGTGCCAGCAGTTTTACGAGAGGCTGGGGCTACACCTTC.